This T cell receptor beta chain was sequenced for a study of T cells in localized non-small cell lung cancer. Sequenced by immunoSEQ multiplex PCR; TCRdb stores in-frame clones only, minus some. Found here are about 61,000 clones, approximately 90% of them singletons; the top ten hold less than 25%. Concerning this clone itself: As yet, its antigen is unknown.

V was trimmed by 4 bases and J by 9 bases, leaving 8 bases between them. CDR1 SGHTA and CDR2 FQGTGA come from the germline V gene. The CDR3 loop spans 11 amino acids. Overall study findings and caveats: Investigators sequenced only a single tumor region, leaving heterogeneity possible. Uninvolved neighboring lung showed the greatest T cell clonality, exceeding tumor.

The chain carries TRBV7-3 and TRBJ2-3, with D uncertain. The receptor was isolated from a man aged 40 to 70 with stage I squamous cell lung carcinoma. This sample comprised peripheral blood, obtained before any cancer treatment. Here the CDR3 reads CASSSAGTQYF. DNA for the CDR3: TGTGCCAGCAGCTCTGCCGGGACGCAGTATTTT.